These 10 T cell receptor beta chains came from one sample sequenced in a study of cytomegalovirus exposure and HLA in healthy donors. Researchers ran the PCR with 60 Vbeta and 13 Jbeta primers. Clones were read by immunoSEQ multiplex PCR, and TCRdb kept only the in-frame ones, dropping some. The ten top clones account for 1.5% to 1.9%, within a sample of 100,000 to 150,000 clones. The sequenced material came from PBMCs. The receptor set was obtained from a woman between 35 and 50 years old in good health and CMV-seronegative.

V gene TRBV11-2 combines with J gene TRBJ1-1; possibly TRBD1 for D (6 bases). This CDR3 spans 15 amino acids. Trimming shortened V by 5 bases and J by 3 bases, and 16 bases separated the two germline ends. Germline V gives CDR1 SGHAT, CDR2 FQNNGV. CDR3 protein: CASSRTVMMDTEAFF. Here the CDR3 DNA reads TGTGCCAGCAGCCGGACAGTAATGATGGACACTGAAGCTTTCTTT.

The CDR3 region is CASSRGTGDYGYTF. The CDR3, as DNA: TGTGCCAGCTCACGAGGAACAGGAGACTATGGCTACACCTTC. V usage is TRBV18 and J usage is TRBJ1-2; maybe TRBD1 (5 bases). The CDR3 loop spans 14 amino acids. Trimming removed 4 bases from V and 3 bases from J, with 12 bases in between. CDR1 and CDR2 (germline): KGHSH, LQKENI.

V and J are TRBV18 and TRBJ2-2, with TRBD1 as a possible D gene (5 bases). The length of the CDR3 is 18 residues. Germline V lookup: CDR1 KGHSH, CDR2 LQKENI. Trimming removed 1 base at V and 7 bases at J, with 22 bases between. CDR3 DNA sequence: TGTGCCAGCTCACCACGGATGTCGGAAGGGGCGATGGTCGGGGAGCTGTTTTTT. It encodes CASSPRMSEGAMVGELFF.

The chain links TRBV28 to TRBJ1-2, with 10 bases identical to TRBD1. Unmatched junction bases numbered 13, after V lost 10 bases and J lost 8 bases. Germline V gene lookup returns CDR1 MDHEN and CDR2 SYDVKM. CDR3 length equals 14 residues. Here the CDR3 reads CATPATGGEKGYTF. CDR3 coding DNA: TGTGCCACCCCCGCGACAGGGGGCGAGAAGGGCTACACCTTC.

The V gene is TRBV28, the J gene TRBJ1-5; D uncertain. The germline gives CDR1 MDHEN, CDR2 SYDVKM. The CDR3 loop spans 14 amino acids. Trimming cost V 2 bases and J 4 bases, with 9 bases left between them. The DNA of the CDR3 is TGTGCCAGCAGTTTAGTCCAGTCAAATCAGCCCCAGCATTTT. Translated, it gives CASSLVQSNQPQHF.

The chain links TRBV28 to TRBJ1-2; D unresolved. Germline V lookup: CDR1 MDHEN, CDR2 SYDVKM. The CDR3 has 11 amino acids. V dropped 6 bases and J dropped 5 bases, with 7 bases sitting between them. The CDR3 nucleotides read TGTGCCAGCAGCCGAGGATATGGCTACACCTTC. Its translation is CASSRGYGYTF.

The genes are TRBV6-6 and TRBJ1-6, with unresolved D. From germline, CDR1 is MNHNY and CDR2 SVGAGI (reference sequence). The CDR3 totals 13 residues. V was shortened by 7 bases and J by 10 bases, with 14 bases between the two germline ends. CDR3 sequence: CASTAEPPSPLHF. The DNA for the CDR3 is TGTGCCAGCACTGCAGAACCCCCGTCACCCCTCCACTTT.

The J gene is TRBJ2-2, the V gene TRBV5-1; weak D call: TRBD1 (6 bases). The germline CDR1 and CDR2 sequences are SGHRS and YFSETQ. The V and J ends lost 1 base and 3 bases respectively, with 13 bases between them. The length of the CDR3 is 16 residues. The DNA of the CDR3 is TGCGCCAGCAGCTTGTCTCCAGGGGTGGACACCGGGGAGCTGTTTTTT. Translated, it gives CASSLSPGVDTGELFF.

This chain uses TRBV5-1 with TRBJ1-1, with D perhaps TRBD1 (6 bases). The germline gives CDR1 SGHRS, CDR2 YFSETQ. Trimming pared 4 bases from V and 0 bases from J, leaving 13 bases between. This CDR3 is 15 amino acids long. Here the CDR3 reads CASSLQGVLNTEAFF. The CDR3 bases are TGCGCCAGCAGCCTACAGGGTGTTCTGAACACTGAAGCTTTCTTT.

The CDR3 protein is CASRLSGTVPTNEKLFF. The CDR3 DNA reads as TGTGCCAGCAGATTGTCCGGGACAGTTCCAACTAATGAAAAACTGTTTTTT. V is TRBV2 and J is TRBJ1-4; 7 nucleotides align to TRBD1. Germline V gene sequence: CDR1 SNHLY, CDR2 FYNNEI. Unmatched junction bases numbered 10, after V lost 6 bases and J lost 0 bases. The CDR3 extends over 17 amino acids.